These 18 T cell receptor beta chains share one sample of origin, sequenced in a study of T cell repertoires in cytomegalovirus infection. TCRdb redid the calling of the reads with MiXCR, one entry per CDR3 protein. The sample holds tens of thousands of distinct CDR3 sequences, roughly 20% seen once. For these TCRs, the target antigens are not known. Material: PBMCs, sequenced either directly or after in vitro stimulation (not recorded which). The receptors were sampled from a human donor in good health (CMV status not recorded). Some clones in this sample may be carry-over from other donors' samples.

A word on this clonotype: One end of the junction does not line up with germline, which may come from a read error. The rearrangement joins TRBV20-1 to TRBJ2-1; 7 bases are shared with TRBD2. There are 15 residues in the CDR3. In germline, CDR1 is DFQATT, CDR2 SNEGSKA (reference sequence). The CDR3 sequence is CSAREAGVPYKEQFF. The CDR3 nucleotides are TGCAGTGCTAGAGAGGCGGGAGTGCCCTACAAAGAGCAGTTCTTC.

This clonotype showed up just a few times. V is TRBV12-3 or TRBV12-4 and J is TRBJ1-5, with unresolved D. The CDR3 is made up of 13 amino acids. V lost 3 bases and J 0 bases, leaving 3 bases between the germline ends. CDR3 region: CASSFSSNQPQHF. CDR3 DNA sequence: TGTGCCAGCAGTTTTTCTAGCAATCAGCCCCAGCATTTT.

This clonotype was recorded at least ten times. The rearrangement uses TRBV12-3 or TRBV12-4 and TRBJ1-4; perhaps TRBD1 as D (6 bases). V shed 4 bases and J shed 8 bases, with 14 bases lying between them. This CDR3 is 14 amino acids long. The CDR3 DNA reads TGTGCCAGCAGTTCGTACAGGGCGGGAGAAAAACTGTTTTTT. It specifies CASSSYRAGEKLFF.

This clonotype was counted ten times or more. V gene TRBV6-5 combines with J gene TRBJ2-7, with TRBD1 as a possible D gene (6 bases). The length of the CDR3 is 12 residues. Germline CDR1 reads MNHEY; CDR2 reads SVGAGI. V was pared by 2 bases and J by 5 bases, with 7 bases between. The CDR3 reads CASSYGGNEQYF. In nucleotides, the CDR3 is TGTGCCAGCAGTTACGGGGGCAACGAGCAGTACTTC.

By its share, this clonotype is medium-sized. This CDR3 is CASSPQGAGGELFF. In nucleotides, the CDR3 is TGTGCCAGCAGCCCCCAGGGGGCCGGCGGGGAGCTGTTTTTT. This chain links TRBV7-6 with TRBJ2-2, with TRBD1 matching 8 bases. V gave up 5 bases and J gave up 7 bases; unmatched junction bases: 6. This CDR3 is built from 14 residues. Germline V CDR1 and CDR2: SGHVS, FNYEAQ.

At least ten counts were recorded for this clonotype. The chain joins TRBV7-2 to TRBJ2-7, with 12 bases identical to TRBD2. CDR3 length equals 15 residues. J lost 0 bases, V lost 5 bases, and 2 bases had no gene match. Per germline, CDR1 SGHTA and CDR2 FQGNSA. CDR3 nucleotides: TGTGCCAGCAGCCGGACTAGCGGGGACTCCTACGAGCAGTACTTC. Translated, it gives CASSRTSGDSYEQYF. Filled out from reference TRBV7-2 and TRBJ2-7, the complete variable domain reads GAGVSQSPSNKVTEKGKDVELRCDPISGHTALYWYRQSLGQGLEFLIYFQGNSAPDKSGLPSDRFSAERTGGSVSTLTIQRTQQEDSAVYLCASSRTSGDSYEQYFGPGTRLTVT.

This clonotype showed up many times. The chain recombines TRBV2 with TRBJ2-1; possibly TRBD2 for D (6 bases). The CDR3 sequence is 13 residues long. The V gene lost 8 bases and the J gene lost 10 bases, with 18 bases spanning the gap. CDR1 is SNHLY, CDR2 FYNNEI, per germline. This chain's CDR3 is CASVADMAVEQFF. The CDR3 nucleotides are TGTGCCAGCGTAGCGGACATGGCGGTCGAGCAGTTCTTC.

This clonotype was counted many times. J is TRBJ1-3 and V is TRBV12-3 or TRBV12-4; no clear D gene. CDR3 size: 16 residues. V was cut by 5 bases and J by 7 bases, with 21 bases left in between. CDR3 sequence reads: CASSVQTGVMGNTIYF. For the CDR3, the DNA is TGTGCCAGCAGTGTCCAGACTGGGGTTATGGGGAACACCATATATTTT.

The chain combines TRBV6-5 with TRBJ2-2; D ambiguous. Germline-derived CDR1 and CDR2 are MNHEY and SVGAGI. The CDR3 has 13 residues. In DNA, the CDR3 is TGTTCCGCTAAACGATCATCCGGCGGGGAGCTGTTTTTT. Protein sequence: CSAKRSSGGELFF.

This clonotype has at least ten counts. This sequence joins TRBV7-2 and TRBJ2-2; perhaps TRBD2 as D (7 bases). V lost 5 bases and J lost 3, with 19 bases in between. Germline V CDR1 and CDR2: SGHTA, FQGNSA. The CDR3 totals 17 residues. CDR3 coding DNA: TGTGCCAGCAGCCCCGCTCTAGGGGGGGGGTACACCGGGGAGCTGTTTTTT. It is translated as CASSPALGGGYTGELFF.

This sequence joins TRBV6-5 and TRBJ2-5, with TRBD2 identical over 16 bases. The germline CDR1 and CDR2 sequences are MNHEY and SVGAGI. Unmatched junction bases numbered 20, after V lost 6 bases and J lost 7 bases. The CDR3 runs 20 residues. CDR3 bases: TGTGCCAGCAGCCCCCTTCGAGAGGTGGGACTAGCGGGAGGGCCAGTGACCCAGTACTTC. It translates to CASSPLREVGLAGGPVTQYF.

This clonotype was recorded a few times. V usage is TRBV27 and J usage is TRBJ1-5; maybe TRBD1 (5 bases). CDR3 length: 13 residues. Trimming took 8 bases from V and 7 from J, leaving 15 bases between them. Germline V gene lookup returns CDR1 MNHEY and CDR2 SMNVEV (reference sequence). The CDR3 loop is CASAGQGNQPQHF. The CDR3 DNA reads TGTGCCAGCGCTGGCCAGGGTAACCAGCCCCAGCATTTT.

This chain uses TRBV4-1 with TRBJ2-1, with 8 bases that match TRBD2. CDR1 MGHRA and CDR2 YSYEKL come from the germline V gene. After removal of 1 base from V and 1 base from J, the junction contained 6 bases not matched to a gene. This CDR3 is 17 amino acids long. CDR3 amino acids: CASSQGAGGPSYNEQFF. Here the CDR3 DNA reads TGCGCCAGCAGCCAAGGGGCGGGGGGCCCATCCTACAATGAGCAGTTCTTC.

This clonotype was counted between two and nine times. The V and J genes are TRBV10-3 and TRBJ2-1; weak D call: TRBD2 (6 bases). Germline V lookup: CDR1 ENHRY, CDR2 SYGVKD. Deletions cut 11 bases from V and 5 bases from J, with 13 bases between. This CDR3 spans 12 amino acids. The CDR3 DNA reads as TGTGCCCTCTCTCCGGGAGACAATGAGCAGTTCTTC. The encoded protein is CALSPGDNEQFF.

This clonotype showed up just a few times. V is TRBV29-1 and J is TRBJ1-2, with unresolved D. The V gene's germline CDR1 is SQVTM and CDR2 ANQGSEA. The CDR3 loop spans 11 amino acids. Trimming removed 1 base from V and 10 bases from J, with 10 bases in between. CDR3 sequence reads: CSVEGVGVYTF. For the CDR3, the DNA is TGCAGCGTTGAAGGTGTTGGTGTCTACACCTTC. Supplemented by reference TRBV29-1 and TRBJ1-2, the full variable domain reads SAVISQKPSRDICQRGTSLTIQCQVDSQVTMMFWYRQQPGQSLTLIATANQGSEATYESGFVIDKFPISRPNLTFSTLTVSNMSPEDSSIYLCSVEGVGVYTFGSGTRLTVV.

Details on this clonotype: At one end, the junction sequence differs from germline, possibly due to a read error. The chain carries TRBV7-2 and TRBJ1-1; D unclear. This CDR3 comprises 15 residues. Looked up from germline, CDR1 is SGHTA and CDR2 is FQGNSA. The CDR3: CASSFFRDPNTEDFF. The CDR3 nucleotides are TGTGCCAGCAGCTTTTTTAGGGATCCGAACACTGAAGATTTCTTT.

J is TRBJ2-1 and V is TRBV11-3; 11 bases map to TRBD1. Trimming at V came to 4 bases and at J to 4 bases, leaving 3 bases not matched to a gene. CDR3 length: 15 amino acids. CDR1 and CDR2 (germline): SGHNT, YENEEA. The CDR3 here is CASSSGQGDYNEQFF. CDR3 DNA: TGTGCCAGCAGCTCGGGACAGGGGGATTACAATGAGCAGTTCTTC.

This clonotype occurred a few times. J is TRBJ1-1 and V is TRBV30; D possibly corresponds to TRBD1 (5 bases). Germline values: CDR1 GTSNPN, CDR2 SVGIG (reference sequence). The CDR3 loop spans 13 amino acids. V lost 2 bases to trimming and J lost 3 bases, with 10 bases between them. The DNA for the CDR3 is TGTGCCTGGAGTAGGGGAGCGGACACTGAAGCTTTCTTT. It translates to CAWSRGADTEAFF.